The rows below give T cell receptor beta chains drawn from one sample of a study of shared clonotypes between healthy human individuals. Sequencing used immunoSEQ multiplex PCR; TCRdb keeps in-frame clones, though not all of them. The sample consists of about 320,000 clones, 87% of them appearing once. Material for sequencing was memory CD8+ T cells sorted from blood. These receptors were obtained from a man between 18 and 29 years old in good health. Both conserved end residues are part of each CDR3. Fields, in order: J gene, D gene, V gene, clone size, CDR3 DNA, CDR3 protein. A D gene is named only where the DNA matches it firmly. Expanded clones get a size class; other rows say once, few or many, or leave the size out.

TRBJ1-6 TRBD1 TRBV28 - TGTGCCAGCAGTTTGATGGACAGGACCGGCTATAATTCACCCCTCCACTTT CASSLMDRTGYNSPLHF
TRBJ2-1 - TRBV5-1 - TGCGCCAGCAGCCCCACCCGGCGGCCGCATCTTTACAATGAGCAGTTCTTC CASSPTRRPHLYNEQFF
TRBJ2-2 TRBD2 TRBV15 - TGTGCCACCAGCAGAGAATGGAGTAGCGGGAGAACCGGGGAGCTGTTTTTT CATSREWSSGRTGELFF
TRBJ2-1 - TRBV5-6 - TGTGCCAGCAGCCCACTCGGGGCAGAGCAGTTCTTC CASSPLGAEQFF
TRBJ2-7 - TRBV5-6 - TGTGCCAGCAGCTTAAGTGGGTACGAGCAGTACTTC CASSLSGYEQYF
TRBJ2-1 TRBD2 TRBV14 - TGTGCCAGCAGCCAAGCAATCCCCGGGAGGTACAATGAGCAGTTCTTC CASSQAIPGRYNEQFF
TRBJ2-5 - TRBV15 - TGTGCCACCAGCAATCCAATCGAAGAGACCCAGTACTTC CATSNPIEETQYF
TRBJ2-5 TRBD1 TRBV7-9 - TGTGCCAGCAGCCCATACGAATTGGGACAGCAAGAGACCCAGTACTTC CASSPYELGQQETQYF
TRBJ1-5 - TRBV6-1 - TGTGCCAGCAGTGAAGGAGTGGGATATAGCAATCAGCCCCAGCATTTT CASSEGVGYSNQPQHF
TRBJ2-7 - TRBV9 few TGTGCCAGCAGCCCTGACAGCTCCTACGAGCAGTACTTC CASSPDSSYEQYF
TRBJ2-1 - TRBV29-1 few TGCAGCGTTGATGGGGTGATAACCTACAATGAGCAGTTCTTC CSVDGVITYNEQFF